These 12 T cell receptor beta chains were sequenced from one sample in a study of CD8 T cells in ankylosing spondylitis. Each CDR3 protein is one row after TCRdb ran MiXCR on the 5' RACE reads. The sample carries 250,000 to 300,000 distinct CDR3 sequences, more than 15% recorded once. Sequences were obtained from blood, either unsorted or a sorted T cell fraction (not recorded which). The receptor source for this set is a male donor with ankylosing spondylitis or in good health (not recorded which).

CDR3 nucleotide sequence: TGTGCCAGCAGCCGACAGGGGGGGAGCTCCTACGAGCAGTACTTC. Protein product: CASSRQGGSSYEQYF. The rearrangement links TRBV12-3 or TRBV12-4 to TRBJ2-7, with 9 positions matching TRBD1. V lost 6 bases, J lost 0 bases, and 6 bases stayed unmatched. The CDR3 loop spans 15 amino acids.

In nucleotides, the CDR3 is TGTGCCAGCAGCATGGGCCTCACAGATACGCAGTATTTT. Translated, it gives CASSMGLTDTQYF. The rearrangement uses TRBV11-2 and TRBJ2-3; D unclear. Germline V lookup: CDR1 SGHAT, CDR2 FQNNGV. The CDR3 sequence is 13 residues long. With 5 bases removed from V and 2 bases from J, the gap between germline ends came to 8 bases.

This clonotype came up a few times. The gene calls are TRBV3-1 and TRBJ2-5; the D is unclear. CDR3 length: 13 amino acids. V was shortened by 2 bases and J by 5 bases, with 9 bases between the two germline ends. CDR1 is LGHDT, CDR2 YNNKEL, per germline (reference sequence). Here the CDR3 reads CASSQLMRETQYF. The CDR3 DNA follows: TGTGCCAGCAGCCAATTAATGAGGGAGACCCAGTACTTC.

This clonotype was detected only a few times. The CDR3 reads CASSLYPAGARNEQFF. The CDR3 DNA is TGTGCCAGCAGTTTATATCCAGCGGGAGCGAGGAATGAGCAGTTCTTC. The rearrangement uses TRBV27 and TRBJ2-1; 8 nucleotides align to TRBD2. Per germline, CDR1 MNHEY and CDR2 SMNVEV (reference sequence). The CDR3 is 16 residues long. The V segment lost 1 base and the J segment 7 bases; nucleotides outside the gene matches: 9.

The chain links TRBV27 to TRBJ2-7; D unclear. The CDR3 has 14 amino acids. Germline V gives CDR1 MNHEY, CDR2 SMNVEV (reference sequence). V shed 5 bases and J shed 5 bases, with 16 bases lying between them. CDR3 loop: CASSLFPRPDEQYF. The DNA for the CDR3 is TGTGCCAGCAGTCTATTTCCGAGGCCCGACGAGCAGTACTTC.

This clonotype has at least ten counts. The chain recombines TRBV9 with TRBJ2-7; 9 nucleotides agree with TRBD2. The CDR3 is made up of 17 amino acids. Per the germline V gene, CDR1 is SGDLS and CDR2 is YYNGEE. V dropped 0 bases and J dropped 3; count of bases not matched to a gene: 10. Here the CDR3 DNA reads TGTGCCAGCAGCGTAGGCCTGGCTAGCGGGACATACTACGAGCAGTACTTC. This codes for CASSVGLASGTYYEQYF.

A few counts support this clonotype. This rearrangement joins TRBV6-2 or TRBV6-3 to TRBJ1-4; D uncertain. Germline V gene lookup returns CDR1 MNHEY and CDR2 SVGEGT. The V and J ends lost 6 bases and 5 bases respectively, with 10 bases between them. The CDR3 covers 13 residues. In nucleotides, the CDR3 is TGTGCCAGCAGCTCGGACGGAAATGAAAAACTGTTTTTT. Its protein is CASSSDGNEKLFF.

The chain has TRBV21-1 and TRBJ2-5; the DNA was not compared with TRBD2, the D call given in the table. TRBV21-1 is recorded as a pseudogene. The CDR3 consists of 16 residues. The CDR3 sequence is CASSKDRDPAGETQYF. CDR3 DNA sequence: TGTGCCAGCAGCAAAGACAGGGACCCTGCCGGGGAGACCCAGTACTTC.

The rearrangement links TRBV7-9 to TRBJ2-3, with TRBD2 as a possible D gene (5 bases). V was shortened by 5 bases and J by 6 bases, with 15 bases between the two germline ends. In germline, CDR1 is SEHNR, CDR2 FQNEAQ (reference sequence). The CDR3 has 14 amino acids. The CDR3 reads CASSPSESGDTQYF. CDR3 sequence (DNA): TGTGCCAGCAGCCCCTCGGAGAGCGGCGATACGCAGTATTTT.

This clonotype was observed a few times. The chain links TRBV29-1 to TRBJ2-7, with TRBD2 matching 11 bases. Trimming removed 4 bases from V and 4 bases from J; junction bases left unmatched: 3. The germline V gene has CDR1 SQVTM and CDR2 ANQGSEA. The length of the CDR3 is 13 residues. As DNA, the CDR3 is TGCAGCGTTGGACTAGCGGGAAGGTACGAGCAGTACTTC. Encoded protein: CSVGLAGRYEQYF.

This clonotype was picked up a small number of times. The genes are TRBV29-1 and TRBJ2-2; the D call may be TRBD1 or TRBD2 (5 bases each). Germline values: CDR1 SQVTM, CDR2 ANQGSEA. The CDR3 has 17 residues. With 0 bases removed from V and 0 bases from J, the gap between germline ends came to 14 bases. The CDR3 reads CSVEDGGSATNTGELFF. As DNA, the CDR3 is TGCAGCGTTGAAGATGGGGGTAGCGCGACGAACACCGGGGAGCTGTTTTTT.

The V and J genes are TRBV29-1 and TRBJ2-1; 10 bases agree with TRBD1. The CDR3 is 14 amino acids. V dropped 5 bases and J dropped 4; count of bases not matched to a gene: 5. CDR1 SQVTM and CDR2 ANQGSEA come from the germline V gene. In DNA form, the CDR3 reads TGCAGCGTTACCGGGACAGGGGTTTACAATGAGCAGTTCTTC. Its translation is CSVTGTGVYNEQFF.